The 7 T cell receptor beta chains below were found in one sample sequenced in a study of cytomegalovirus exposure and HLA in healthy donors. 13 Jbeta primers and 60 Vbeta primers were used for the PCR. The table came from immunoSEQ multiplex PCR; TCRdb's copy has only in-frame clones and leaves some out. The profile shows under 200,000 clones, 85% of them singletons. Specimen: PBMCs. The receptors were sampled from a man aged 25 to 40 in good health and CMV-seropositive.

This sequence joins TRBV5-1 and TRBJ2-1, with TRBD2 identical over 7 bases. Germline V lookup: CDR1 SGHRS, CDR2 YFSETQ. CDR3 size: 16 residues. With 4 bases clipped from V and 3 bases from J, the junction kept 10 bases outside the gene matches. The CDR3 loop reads CASSLAASGFYNEQFF. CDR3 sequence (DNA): TGCGCCAGCAGCCTGGCCGCTAGCGGATTCTACAATGAGCAGTTCTTC.

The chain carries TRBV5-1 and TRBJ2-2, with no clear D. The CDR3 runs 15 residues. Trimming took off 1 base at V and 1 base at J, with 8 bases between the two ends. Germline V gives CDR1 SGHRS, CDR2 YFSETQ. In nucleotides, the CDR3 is TGCGCCAGCAGCTTGTCCCCAGGGAACACCGGGGAGCTGTTTTTT. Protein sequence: CASSLSPGNTGELFF.

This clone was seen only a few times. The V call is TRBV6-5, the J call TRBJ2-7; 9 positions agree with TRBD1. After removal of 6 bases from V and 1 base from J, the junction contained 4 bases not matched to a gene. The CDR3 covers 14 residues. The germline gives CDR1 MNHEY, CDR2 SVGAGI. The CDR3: CASSQTGGSYEQYF. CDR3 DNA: TGTGCCAGCAGCCAGACAGGGGGGTCCTACGAGCAGTACTTC.

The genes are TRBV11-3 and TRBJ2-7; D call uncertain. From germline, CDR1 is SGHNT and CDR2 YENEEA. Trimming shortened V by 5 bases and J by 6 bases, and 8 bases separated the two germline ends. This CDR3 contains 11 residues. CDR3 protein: CASSLISEQYF. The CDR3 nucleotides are TGTGCCAGCAGCCTAATAAGCGAGCAGTACTTC.

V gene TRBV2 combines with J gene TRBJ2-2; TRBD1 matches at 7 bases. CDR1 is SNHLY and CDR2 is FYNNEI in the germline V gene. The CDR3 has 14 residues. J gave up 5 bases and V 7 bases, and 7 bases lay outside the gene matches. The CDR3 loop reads CASTQLQGTGELFF. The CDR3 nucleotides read TGTGCCAGCACCCAATTACAGGGGACCGGGGAGCTGTTTTTT.

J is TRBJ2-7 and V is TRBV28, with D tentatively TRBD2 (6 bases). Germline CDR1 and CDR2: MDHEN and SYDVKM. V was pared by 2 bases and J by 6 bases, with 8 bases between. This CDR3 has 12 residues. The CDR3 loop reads CASSLMGGEQYV. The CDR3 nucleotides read TGTGCCAGCAGTTTAATGGGAGGCGAGCAGTACGTC.

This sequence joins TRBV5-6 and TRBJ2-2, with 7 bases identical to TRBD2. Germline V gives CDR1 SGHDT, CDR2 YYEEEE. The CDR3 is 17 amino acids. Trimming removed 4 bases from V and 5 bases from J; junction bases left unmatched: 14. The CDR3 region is CASSGGGYSYFTGELFF. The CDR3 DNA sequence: TGTGCCAGCAGCGGGGGGGGATACAGTTACTTTACCGGGGAGCTGTTTTTT.